This T cell receptor beta chain originates from a study of blood T cell repertoires in COVID-19. Turning to the study itself: Some COVID-19 samples were acute and others convalescent; all came from the United States, Italy and Spain. Nucleic acid was either cDNA or gDNA, and it came from T cells, B-cell-depleted T cells, or PBMCs.

Sequenced by immunoSEQ multiplex PCR; TCRdb stores in-frame clones only, minus some. The table lists about 220,000 clones, 80% to 85% of them singletons. From germline, CDR1 is SGHRS and CDR2 YFSETQ. The V end was cut by 4 bases, the J end by 4 bases, with 14 bases between. CDR3 length equals 14 residues. The chain has TRBV5-1 and TRBJ1-1; weak D call: TRBD1 (5 bases). Sequencing was performed on peripheral blood. The sequence was obtained from a woman aged 60 to 75 who had recovered from COVID-19. CDR3 in DNA: TGCGCCAGCAGCCTGGACGTGGGGGGCACTGAAGCTTTCTTT. Translation: CASSLDVGGTEAFF.